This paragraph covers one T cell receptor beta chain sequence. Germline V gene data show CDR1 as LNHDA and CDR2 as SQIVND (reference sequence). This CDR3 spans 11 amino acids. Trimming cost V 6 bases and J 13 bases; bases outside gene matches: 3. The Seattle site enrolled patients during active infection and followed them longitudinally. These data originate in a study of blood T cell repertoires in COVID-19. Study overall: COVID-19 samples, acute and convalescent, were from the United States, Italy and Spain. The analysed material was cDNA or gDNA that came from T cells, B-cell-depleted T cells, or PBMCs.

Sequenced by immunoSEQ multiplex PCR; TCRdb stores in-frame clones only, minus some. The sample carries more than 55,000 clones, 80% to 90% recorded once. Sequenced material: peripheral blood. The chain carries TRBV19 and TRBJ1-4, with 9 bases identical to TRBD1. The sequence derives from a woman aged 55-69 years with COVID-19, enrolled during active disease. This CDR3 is CASSTGGGLFF. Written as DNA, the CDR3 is TGTGCCAGTAGCACAGGGGGCGGACTGTTTTTT.